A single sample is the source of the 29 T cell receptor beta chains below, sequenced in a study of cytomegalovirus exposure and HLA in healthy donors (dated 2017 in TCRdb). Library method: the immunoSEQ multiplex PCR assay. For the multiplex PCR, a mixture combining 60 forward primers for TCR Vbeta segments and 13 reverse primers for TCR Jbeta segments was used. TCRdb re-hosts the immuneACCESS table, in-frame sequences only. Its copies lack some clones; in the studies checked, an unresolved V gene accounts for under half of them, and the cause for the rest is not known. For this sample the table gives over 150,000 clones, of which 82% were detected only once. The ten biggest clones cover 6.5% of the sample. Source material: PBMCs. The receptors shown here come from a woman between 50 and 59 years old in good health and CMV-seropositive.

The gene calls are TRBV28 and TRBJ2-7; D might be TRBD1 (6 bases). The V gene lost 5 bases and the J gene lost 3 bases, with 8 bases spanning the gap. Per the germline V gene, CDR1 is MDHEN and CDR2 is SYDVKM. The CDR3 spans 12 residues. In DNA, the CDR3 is TGTGCCAGCAGTCCGGACAGCTACGAGCAGTACTTC. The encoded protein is CASSPDSYEQYF.

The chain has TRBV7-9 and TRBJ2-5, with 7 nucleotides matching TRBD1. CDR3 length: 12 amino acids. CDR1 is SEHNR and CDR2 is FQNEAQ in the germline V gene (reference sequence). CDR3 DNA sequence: TGTTCCACGAGGGGGCTCGAGGAGACCCAGTACTTC. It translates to CSTRGLEETQYF.

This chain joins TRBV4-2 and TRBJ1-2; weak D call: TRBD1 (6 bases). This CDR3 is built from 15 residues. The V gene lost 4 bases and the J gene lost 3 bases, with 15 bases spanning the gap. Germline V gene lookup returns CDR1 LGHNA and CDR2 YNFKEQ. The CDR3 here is CASSPAKGVDYGYTF. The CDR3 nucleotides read TGTGCCAGCAGCCCAGCTAAGGGGGTGGACTATGGCTACACCTTC.

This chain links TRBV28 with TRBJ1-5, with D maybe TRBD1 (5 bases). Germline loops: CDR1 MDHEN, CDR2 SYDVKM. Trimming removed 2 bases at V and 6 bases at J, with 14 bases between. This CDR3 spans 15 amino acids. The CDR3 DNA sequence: TGTGCCAGCAGTTTAGGGACTTCATCGAGTCAGCCCCAGCATTTT. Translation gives CASSLGTSSSQPQHF.

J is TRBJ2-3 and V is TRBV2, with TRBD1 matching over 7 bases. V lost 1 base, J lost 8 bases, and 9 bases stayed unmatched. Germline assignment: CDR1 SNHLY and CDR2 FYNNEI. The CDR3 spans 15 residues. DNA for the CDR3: TGTGCCAGCAGTGAAGTTGGGACAGCTCAGGGTACGCAGTATTTT. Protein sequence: CASSEVGTAQGTQYF.

The CDR3 spells CASSYDRYEQYF. DNA for the CDR3: TGTGCCAGCAGTTACGATCGGTACGAGCAGTACTTC. The chain recombines TRBV6-6 with TRBJ2-7, with D unclear. V lost 2 bases to trimming and J lost 4 bases, with 6 bases between them. CDR3 length: 12 amino acids. Per the germline V gene, CDR1 is MNHNY and CDR2 is SVGAGI (reference sequence).

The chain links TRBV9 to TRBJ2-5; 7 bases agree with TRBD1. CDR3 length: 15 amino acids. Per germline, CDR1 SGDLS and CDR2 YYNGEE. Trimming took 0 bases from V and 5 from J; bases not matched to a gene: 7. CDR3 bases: TGTGCCAGCAGCGTAGAGGGGGCTGAGGAGGAGACCCAGTACTTC. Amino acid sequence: CASSVEGAEEETQYF.

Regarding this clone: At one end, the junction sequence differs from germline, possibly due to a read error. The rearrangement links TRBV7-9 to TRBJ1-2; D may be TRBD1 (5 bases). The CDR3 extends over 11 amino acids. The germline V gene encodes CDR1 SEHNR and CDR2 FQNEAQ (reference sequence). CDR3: CSSSLGEGYTF. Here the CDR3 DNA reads TGTTCCAGCAGCTTAGGGGAGGGCTACACCTTC.

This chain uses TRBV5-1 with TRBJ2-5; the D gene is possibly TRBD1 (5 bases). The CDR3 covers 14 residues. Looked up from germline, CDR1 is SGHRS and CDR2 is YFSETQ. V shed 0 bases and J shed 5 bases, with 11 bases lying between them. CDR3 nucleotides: TGCGCCAGCAGCTTGGCAGGGATAGGGGAGACCCAGTACTTC. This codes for CASSLAGIGETQYF.

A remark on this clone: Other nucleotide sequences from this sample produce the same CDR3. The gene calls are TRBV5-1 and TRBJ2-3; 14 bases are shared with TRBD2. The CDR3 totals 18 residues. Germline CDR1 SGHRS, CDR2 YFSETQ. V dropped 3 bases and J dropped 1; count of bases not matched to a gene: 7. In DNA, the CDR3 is TGCGCCAGCAGCTCAGGACTAGCGGGAGGCCGAGGCACAGATACGCAGTATTTT. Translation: CASSSGLAGGRGTDTQYF.

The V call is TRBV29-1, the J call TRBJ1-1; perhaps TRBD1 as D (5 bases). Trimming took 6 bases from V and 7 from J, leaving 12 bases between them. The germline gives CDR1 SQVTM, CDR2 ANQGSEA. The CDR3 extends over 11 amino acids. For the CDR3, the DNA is TGCAGCGTGGGCAGGGAAGGTGAAGCTTTCTTT. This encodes CSVGREGEAFF. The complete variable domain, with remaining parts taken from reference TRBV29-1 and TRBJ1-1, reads SAVISQKPSRDICQRGTSLTIQCQVDSQVTMMFWYRQQPGQSLTLIATANQGSEATYESGFVIDKFPISRPNLTFSTLTVSNMSPEDSSIYLCSVGREGEAFFGQGTRLTVV.

The CDR3 sequence: CASSYSLEKLFF. The CDR3 DNA reads as TGTGCCAGCAGTTACAGTTTAGAAAAACTGTTTTTT. The rearrangement links TRBV7-9 to TRBJ1-4; D not certain. The CDR3 loop spans 12 amino acids. CDR1 and CDR2 from the germline V gene are SEHNR and FQNEAQ (reference sequence). Trimming removed 6 bases from V and 8 bases from J, with 10 bases in between.

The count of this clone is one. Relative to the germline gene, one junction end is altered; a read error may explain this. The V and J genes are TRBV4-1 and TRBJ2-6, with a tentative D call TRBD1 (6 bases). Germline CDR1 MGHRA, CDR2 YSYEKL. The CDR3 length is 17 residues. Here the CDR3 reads CASSQETQGSGANGLTF. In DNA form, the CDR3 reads TGCGCCAGCAGCCAAGAGACACAGGGCTCTGGGGCCAACGGCCTGACTTTC.

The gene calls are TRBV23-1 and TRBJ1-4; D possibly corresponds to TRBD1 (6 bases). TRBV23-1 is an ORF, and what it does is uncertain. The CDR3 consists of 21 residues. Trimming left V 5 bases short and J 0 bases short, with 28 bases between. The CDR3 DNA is TGCGCCAGCAGTACCAAAACCTACAGGGAGATGCTGGCGGCAACTAATGAAAAACTGTTTTTT. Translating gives CASSTKTYREMLAATNEKLFF.

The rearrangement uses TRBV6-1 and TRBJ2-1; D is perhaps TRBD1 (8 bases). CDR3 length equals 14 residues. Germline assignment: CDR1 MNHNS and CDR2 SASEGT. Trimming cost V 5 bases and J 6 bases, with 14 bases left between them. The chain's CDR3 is CASSKQGGSNEQFF. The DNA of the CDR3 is TGTGCCAGCAGTAAACAGGGGGGGTCCAATGAGCAGTTCTTC.

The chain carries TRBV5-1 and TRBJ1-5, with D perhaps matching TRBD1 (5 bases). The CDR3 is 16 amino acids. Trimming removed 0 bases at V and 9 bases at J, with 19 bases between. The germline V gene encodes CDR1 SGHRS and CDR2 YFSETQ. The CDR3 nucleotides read TGCGCCAGCAGCTTGGTTCCGATAGGTACGGGGGGGCCCCAGCATTTT. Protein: CASSLVPIGTGGPQHF.

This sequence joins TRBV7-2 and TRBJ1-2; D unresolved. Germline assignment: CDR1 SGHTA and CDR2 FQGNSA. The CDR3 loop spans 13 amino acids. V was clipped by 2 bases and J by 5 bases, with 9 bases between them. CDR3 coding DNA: TGTGCCAGCAGCTTAAGGCGGGAATATGGCTACACCTTC. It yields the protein CASSLRREYGYTF. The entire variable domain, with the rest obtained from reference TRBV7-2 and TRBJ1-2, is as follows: GAGVSQSPSNKVTEKGKDVELRCDPISGHTALYWYRQSLGQGLEFLIYFQGNSAPDKSGLPSDRFSAERTGGSVSTLTIQRTQQEDSAVYLCASSLRREYGYTFGSGTRLTVV.

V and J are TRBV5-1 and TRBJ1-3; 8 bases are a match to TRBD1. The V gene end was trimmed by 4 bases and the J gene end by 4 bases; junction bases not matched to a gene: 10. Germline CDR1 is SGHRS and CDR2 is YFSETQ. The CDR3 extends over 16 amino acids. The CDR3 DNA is TGCGCCAGCAGCCGAGTGACAACAGGGGGAGGAAACACCATATATTTT. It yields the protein CASSRVTTGGGNTIYF.

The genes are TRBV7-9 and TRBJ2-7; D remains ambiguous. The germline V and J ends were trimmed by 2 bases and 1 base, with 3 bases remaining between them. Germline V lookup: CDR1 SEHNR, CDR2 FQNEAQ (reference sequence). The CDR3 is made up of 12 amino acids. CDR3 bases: TGTGCCAGCAGCTTAATATCCTACGAGCAGTACTTC. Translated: CASSLISYEQYF.

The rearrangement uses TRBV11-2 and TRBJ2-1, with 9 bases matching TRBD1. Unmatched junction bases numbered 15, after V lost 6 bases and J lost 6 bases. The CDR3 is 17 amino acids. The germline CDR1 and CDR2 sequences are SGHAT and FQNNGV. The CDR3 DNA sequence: TGTGCCAGCAGTCAACCGGGACAGGGATTAAGCGGCAATGAGCAGTTCTTC. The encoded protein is CASSQPGQGLSGNEQFF.

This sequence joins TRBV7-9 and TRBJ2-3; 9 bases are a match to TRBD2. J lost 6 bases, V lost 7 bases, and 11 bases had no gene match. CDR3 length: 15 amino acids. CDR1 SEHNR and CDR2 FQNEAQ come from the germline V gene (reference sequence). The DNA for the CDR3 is TGTGCCAGCATCCTTCCGGGACTAGCAGACGATACGCAGTATTTT. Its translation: CASILPGLADDTQYF.

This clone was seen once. The CDR3 region is CASSVTANYGYTF. In nucleotides, the CDR3 is TGTGCCAGCAGTGTGACAGCTAACTATGGCTACACCTTC. The chain uses TRBV2 and TRBJ1-2, with D possibly being TRBD1 (5 bases). With 4 bases removed from V and 0 bases from J, the gap between germline ends came to 6 bases. The CDR3 spans 13 residues. The germline V gene has CDR1 SNHLY and CDR2 FYNNEI.

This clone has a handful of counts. DNA for the CDR3: TGTGCCAGCAGTCGTGTGGGACAGGGTGGCTACGAGCAGTACTTC. Translated: CASSRVGQGGYEQYF. The V gene is TRBV7-9, the J gene TRBJ2-5; the match to TRBD1 covers 9 bases. The end of the DNA fits TRBJ2-7 better, so the J call may be wrong. The CDR3 consists of 15 residues. Germline values: CDR1 SEHNR, CDR2 FQNEAQ (reference sequence).

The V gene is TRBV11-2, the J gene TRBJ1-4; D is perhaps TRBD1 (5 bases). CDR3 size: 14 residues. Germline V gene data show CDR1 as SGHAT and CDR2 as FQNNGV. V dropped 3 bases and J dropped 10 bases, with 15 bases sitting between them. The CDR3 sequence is CASSLIRGDLKLFF. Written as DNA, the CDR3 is TGTGCCAGCAGCTTGATTCGGGGGGATTTAAAACTGTTTTTT.

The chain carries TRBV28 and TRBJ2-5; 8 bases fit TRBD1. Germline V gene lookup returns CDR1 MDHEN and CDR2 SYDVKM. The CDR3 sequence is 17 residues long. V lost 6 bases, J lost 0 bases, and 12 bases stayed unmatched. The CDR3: CASRLRMTGVNQETQYF. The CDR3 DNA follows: TGTGCCAGCAGACTCCGAATGACAGGGGTGAACCAAGAGACCCAGTACTTC.

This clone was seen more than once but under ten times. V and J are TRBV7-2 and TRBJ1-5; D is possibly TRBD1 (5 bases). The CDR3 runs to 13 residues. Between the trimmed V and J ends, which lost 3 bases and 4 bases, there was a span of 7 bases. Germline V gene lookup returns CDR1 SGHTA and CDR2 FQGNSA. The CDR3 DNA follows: TGTGCCAGCAGCTTTGGGGGGAATCAGCCCCAGCATTTT. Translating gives CASSFGGNQPQHF.

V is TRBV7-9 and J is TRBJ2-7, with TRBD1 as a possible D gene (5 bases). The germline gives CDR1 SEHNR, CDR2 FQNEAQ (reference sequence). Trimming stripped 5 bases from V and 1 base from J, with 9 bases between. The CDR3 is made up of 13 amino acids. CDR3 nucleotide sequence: TGTGCCAGCAGCACCCAGGGTTCCTACGAGCAGTACTTC. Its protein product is CASSTQGSYEQYF.

DNA for the CDR3: TGTGCCAGCAGCCACGGGACAGAGAACACTGAAGCTTTCTTT. Protein sequence: CASSHGTENTEAFF. V is TRBV6-5 and J is TRBJ1-1; the match to TRBD1 covers 7 bases. Germline V CDR1 and CDR2: MNHEY, SVGAGI. The CDR3 spans 14 residues. V lost 6 bases, J lost 1 base, and 5 bases stayed unmatched.

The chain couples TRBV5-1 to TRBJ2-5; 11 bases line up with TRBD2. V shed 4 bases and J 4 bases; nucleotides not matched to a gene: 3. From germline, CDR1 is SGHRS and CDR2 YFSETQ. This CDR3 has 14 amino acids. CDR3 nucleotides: TGCGCCAGCAGCGACCTAGCGGGAGGAGAGACCCAGTACTTC. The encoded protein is CASSDLAGGETQYF.